Listed here is a single T cell receptor (beta chain). This clonotype was counted many times. This clone's antigen is unknown. Per-base qualities were not stored, and no clone one base away is much larger. Stable Graves' hyperthyroidism was defined as no progression to ophthalmopathy during 18 months of follow-up. The hyperthyroidism patients were between 18 and 65 years old and newly diagnosed, with a disease duration of less than 2 months. Patients with uncontrolled infections, other autoimmune diseases, pregnancy or lactation were excluded. Diagnoses were established on the basis of clinical symptoms, serum thyroxine and TRAb, thyroid ultrasound, and orbital computed tomography. PBMCs were isolated from 7.5 to 10 ml of fresh peripheral blood by Ficoll-Paque density gradient centrifugation. Total RNA was extracted with Trizol reagent, and quality was checked on an Agilent 2100 Bioanalyzer. This specimen comes from a study of T cells in Graves' hyperthyroidism and ophthalmopathy (dated by TCRdb to the late 2010s). Looking at the study overall: Peripheral blood was sampled at the time of initial diagnosis, prior to any treatment. To identify distinguishing TCR V-J signatures, a discovery cohort of about 95 patients was used, comprising approximately 40 with Graves' ophthalmopathy and some 60 with stable Graves' hyperthyroidism. Whether ophthalmopathy could be predicted prospectively was tested in an independent validation cohort made up of approximately 19 hyperthyroidism patients plus 17 patients who later progressed to ophthalmopathy. The approximately 98 discovery patients were randomly divided into training and test sets at a 7:3 ratio. The study also compared thyroid tissue and blood T-cell repertoires from more than 5 Graves' hyperthyroidism patients. After blood sampling, hyperthyroidism patients were treated with methimazole at a starting dose of 30 mg daily, and ophthalmopathy patients were treated with high-dose intravenous methylprednisolone. The paper reports TCR Vbeta CDR3 sequencing of approximately 140 peripheral blood samples: around 41 ophthalmopathy, 75 to 80 hyperthyroidism and approximately 17 progressor patients.

The full study reports these points: A model built on a 13 V-J signature distinguished ophthalmopathy from stable hyperthyroidism, reaching 87.88% sensitivity and 81.08% specificity in cross-validation and 80%/75% in testing. Most expanded thyroid clonotypes (frequency above 0.001) were also detected in blood, a finding suggesting that blood repertoires may reflect thyroid immune responses. No statistical method was used to fix the sample size in advance, and group allocation was not hidden from the investigators. During validation, the model predicted progression to ophthalmopathy a median of about 6.5 months ahead of onset, with approximately 70% sensitivity and almost 75% specificity.

The TCR beta CDR3 regions were amplified from the RNA transcripts. The TCR CDR3 was subjected to a first round of RT-PCR using the HTBI primer set and the Qiagen OneStep RT-PCR kit. The libraries were constructed in a second round of multiplex PCR and then size-selected and purified. Paired-end sequencing of the libraries was performed with 100 bp reads on an Illumina HiSeq2000. The original methods were these. SOAPnuke was used to process the raw data, removing reads that contained adapters or uncalled bases, had a mean Phred below 15, or lacked an exact match to the constant primer or identifier. High-quality paired reads were merged with COPE v1.2.5, and unique nucleotide sequences were defined as clonotypes. Clonotypes were aligned to IMGT TRBV, TRBD and TRBJ reference segments using MiTCR v1.1. Analysis was restricted to V-J combinations with a frequency above 0.0001, which covered 99% to 99.2% of repertoires. The TCS score was defined as F50 (clonal expansion) divided by E x V (chaos), with BLOSUM62-based TCRdist calculated between CDR3 peptides within each V-J. Welch's t-statistics and random forest reduced some 510 V-J features to some 14, which were used in a naive Bayes classifier (R e1071). The public reads were run again by TCRdb, first through fastp at Q25 and then through MiXCR, and only productive beta chains were kept. For every CDR3 protein sequence, its rows merge into one entry that carries the most common genes and DNA. The authors' filters were not applied to this entry. The sample yields around 520,000 distinct CDR3 sequences; around 13% were counted once. Roughly 13% of the sample is taken by the ten largest.

The source of this sequence is a woman aged 40 to 55 with Graves' hyperthyroidism. Sequencing was done on a sample of blood.

The CDR3 protein is CATRSLVSGANVLTF. The nucleotide sequence reads TGTGCCACCCGATCGCTTGTCTCTGGGGCCAACGTCCTGACTTTC. This chain is built from TRBV27 and TRBJ2-6, with the D gene not confidently named. Trimming at the junction amounts to 10 bases on V and 0 bases on J, and the germline ends lie 13 bases apart. Per the germline V gene (reference sequence), MNHEY is the CDR1 and SMNVEV is the CDR2. The CDR3 runs 15 residues from the cysteine to the phenylalanine. The read is trimmed to its CDR3 DNA, 45 bases read in frame from base 1.